This is a list of T cell receptor beta chains from one sample in a study of shared T cell receptors in the human thymus. Assay: immunoSEQ multiplex PCR; the TCRdb copy retains only in-frame clones and omits some. This sample has some 700,000 clones, with 85% to 90% found just once. These data were likewise used in another study, on human thymus T cells.

Sequencing was carried out using thymocytes. These receptors were obtained from a boy in the first two years of life with a congenital heart defect. Both conserved end residues are part of each CDR3. The order of the fields is J gene, V gene, CDR3 protein.

TRBJ1-1 | TRBV9 | CASSVEEGTEAFF
TRBJ1-2 | TRBV29-1 | CSVAQVWNGYTF
TRBJ2-7 | TRBV5-6 | CASSRLDIAGGFYEQYF
TRBJ2-7 | TRBV5-6 | CASSFTGDSESGYEQYF
TRBJ2-3 | TRBV4-1 | CASSLGQGCTDTQYF
TRBJ1-6 | TRBV5-1 | CARPTGVGSPLHF
TRBJ2-2 | TRBV27 | CASRQGQGTGELFF
TRBJ1-3 | TRBV13 | CASSKGQGPSKVVDTIYF
TRBJ1-5 | TRBV28 | CASSSSPRLAGGCNQPQHF
TRBJ2-1 | TRBV5-6 | CASSFSGSSYNEQFF
TRBJ1-3 | TRBV12-5 | CASGLQQTQSGNTIYF
TRBJ2-1 | TRBV7-6 | CASSPRRPSSYNEQFF
TRBJ2-1 | TRBV15 | CATSSRLALFYNEQFF
TRBJ1-5 | TRBV6-6 | CASSSDRIGQPQHF
TRBJ2-1 | TRBV7-9 | CASSLGGRYNEQFF
TRBJ2-3 | TRBV7-2 | CASSLRGQGADTQYF
TRBJ2-5 | TRBV7-2 | CASSFGRERGGETQYF
TRBJ1-2 | TRBV10-3 | CAISESGTASGYGYTF
TRBJ1-5 | TRBV2 | CASSQDRGDQPQHF
- | TRBV27 | CASRRLDYEQYF
TRBJ2-3 | TRBV27 | CASSPPPGLAMVGTDTQYF
TRBJ2-5 | TRBV7-2 | CASITGESNPIAETQYF